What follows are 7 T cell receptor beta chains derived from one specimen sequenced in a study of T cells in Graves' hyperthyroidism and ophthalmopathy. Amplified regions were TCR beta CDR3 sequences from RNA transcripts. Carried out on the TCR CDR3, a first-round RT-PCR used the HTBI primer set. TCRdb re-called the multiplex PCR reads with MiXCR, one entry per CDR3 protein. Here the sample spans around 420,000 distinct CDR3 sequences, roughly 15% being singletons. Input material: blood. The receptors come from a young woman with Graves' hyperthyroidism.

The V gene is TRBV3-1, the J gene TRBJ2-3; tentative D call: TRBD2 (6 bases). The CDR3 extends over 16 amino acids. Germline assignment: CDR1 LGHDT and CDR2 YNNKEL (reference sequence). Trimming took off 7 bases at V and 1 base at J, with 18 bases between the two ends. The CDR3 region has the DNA TGTGCCAGCACCACAGGAGGGATTGAGGGCACAGATACGCAGTATTTT. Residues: CASTTGGIEGTDTQYF.

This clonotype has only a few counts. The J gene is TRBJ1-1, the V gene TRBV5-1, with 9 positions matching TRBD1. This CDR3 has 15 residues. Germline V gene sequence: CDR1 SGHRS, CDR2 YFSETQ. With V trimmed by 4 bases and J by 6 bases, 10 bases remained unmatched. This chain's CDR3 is CASSPTGGMGAEAFF. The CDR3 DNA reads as TGCGCCAGCAGCCCGACAGGGGGTATGGGCGCTGAAGCTTTCTTT.

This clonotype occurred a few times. The CDR3 DNA sequence: TGTGCCAGCAGCTTAGAGTTCCCGAGCACCTACGAGCAGTACTTC. As protein: CASSLEFPSTYEQYF. This chain uses TRBV7-2 with TRBJ2-7, with unresolved D. V gave up 1 base and J gave up 2 bases, with 12 bases separating them. The CDR3 covers 15 residues. CDR1 SGHTA and CDR2 FQGNSA come from the germline V gene.

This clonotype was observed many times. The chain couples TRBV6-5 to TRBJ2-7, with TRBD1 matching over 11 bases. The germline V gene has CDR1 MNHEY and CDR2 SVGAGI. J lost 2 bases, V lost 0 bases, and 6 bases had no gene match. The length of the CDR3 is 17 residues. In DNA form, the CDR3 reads TGTGCCAGCAGTTACTCCTCTTGGACAGGGGGCGCCTACGAGCAGTACTTC. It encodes CASSYSSWTGGAYEQYF.

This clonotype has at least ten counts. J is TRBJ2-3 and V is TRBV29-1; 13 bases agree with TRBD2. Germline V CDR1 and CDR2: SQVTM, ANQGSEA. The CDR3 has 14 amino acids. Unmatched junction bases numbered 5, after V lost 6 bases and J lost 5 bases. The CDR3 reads CSVRGTSGVDTQYF. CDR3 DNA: TGCAGCGTGCGAGGGACTAGCGGGGTAGATACGCAGTATTTT.

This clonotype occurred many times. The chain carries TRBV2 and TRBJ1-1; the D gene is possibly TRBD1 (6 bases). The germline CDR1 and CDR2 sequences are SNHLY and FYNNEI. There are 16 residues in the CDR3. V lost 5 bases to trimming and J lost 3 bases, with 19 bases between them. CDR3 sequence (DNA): TGTGCCAGCAGTTTAACTGGGGGCGGCTTCGACACTGAAGCTTTCTTT. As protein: CASSLTGGGFDTEAFF.

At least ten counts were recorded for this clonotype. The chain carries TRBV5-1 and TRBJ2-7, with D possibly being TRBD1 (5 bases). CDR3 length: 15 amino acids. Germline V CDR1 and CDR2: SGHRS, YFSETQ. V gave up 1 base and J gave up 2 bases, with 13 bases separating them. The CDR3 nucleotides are TGCGCCAGCAGCTTGCAACTGACAGAGACCTACGAGCAGTACTTC. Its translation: CASSLQLTETYEQYF.